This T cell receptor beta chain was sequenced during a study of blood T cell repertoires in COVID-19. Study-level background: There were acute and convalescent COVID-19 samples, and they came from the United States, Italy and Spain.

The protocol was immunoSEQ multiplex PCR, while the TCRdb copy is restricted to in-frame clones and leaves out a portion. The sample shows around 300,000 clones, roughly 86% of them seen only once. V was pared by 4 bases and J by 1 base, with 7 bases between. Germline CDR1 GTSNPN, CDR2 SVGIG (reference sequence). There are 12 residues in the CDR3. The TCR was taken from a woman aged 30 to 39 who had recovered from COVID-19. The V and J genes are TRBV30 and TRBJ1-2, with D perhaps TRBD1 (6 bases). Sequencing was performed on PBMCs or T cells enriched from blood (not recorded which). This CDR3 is CAWIRGNYGYTF. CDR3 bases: TGTGCCTGGATCAGGGGTAACTATGGCTACACCTTC.